These 29 T cell receptor beta chains were sequenced from one sample in a study of T cells after yellow fever vaccination. TCRdb reprocessed the 5' RACE reads via MiXCR and lists one record per CDR3 protein. The sample has hundreds of thousands of distinct CDR3 sequences, approximately 12% seen once; the top ten hold roughly 13%. The material was PBMCs, obtained on the day of the yellow fever booster vaccination. These receptors originate from a young man who received the YFV17D yellow fever vaccine.

The chain carries TRBV7-2 and TRBJ2-7; 12 nucleotides match TRBD2. The J segment lost 3 bases and the V segment lost 6 bases, leaving 3 bases of the junction unmatched. Germline CDR1 and CDR2: SGHTA and FQGNSA. CDR3 size: 14 residues. This chain's CDR3 is CASRTSGRFYEQYF. As DNA, the CDR3 is TGTGCCAGCAGAACTAGCGGGAGGTTCTACGAGCAGTACTTC.

This chain joins TRBV5-1 and TRBJ2-7, with 15 bases matching TRBD2. The V and J ends lost 4 bases and 2 bases, in that order; junction bases with no gene match: 4. The CDR3 is 16 amino acids. Germline-derived CDR1 and CDR2 are SGHRS and YFSETQ. The chain's CDR3 is CASSHGLAGGPYEQYF. The CDR3 DNA reads TGCGCCAGCAGCCACGGACTAGCGGGAGGGCCCTACGAGCAGTACTTC.

This chain joins TRBV24-1 and TRBJ2-3, with D uncertain. This CDR3 contains 15 residues. CDR1 and CDR2 from the germline V gene are KGHDR and SFDVKD. With 4 bases removed from V and 6 bases from J, the gap between germline ends came to 16 bases. The CDR3 sequence: CATSESRRGEDTQYF. The CDR3 DNA follows: TGTGCCACCAGTGAGAGCAGGAGAGGAGAGGATACGCAGTATTTT.

This clonotype has more than one count but fewer than ten. V is TRBV29-1 and J is TRBJ1-2; TRBD1 agrees at 7 bases. Germline V gene sequence: CDR1 SQVTM, CDR2 ANQGSEA. The CDR3 spans 14 residues. The V gene end was trimmed by 4 bases and the J gene end by 7 bases; junction bases not matched to a gene: 12. The CDR3 DNA is TGCAGCGTTGCGAGAGGTTGGGGGGACAGTGGCTACACCTTC. The encoded protein is CSVARGWGDSGYTF.

The J gene is TRBJ2-1, the V gene TRBV5-1; D is undetermined. Germline CDR1 and CDR2: SGHRS and YFSETQ. Trimming took off 0 bases at V and 1 base at J, with 8 bases between the two ends. This CDR3 has 15 amino acids. CDR3 nucleotides: TGCGCCAGCAGCTTGGTTCAGGTATCCTACAATGAGCAGTTCTTC. Translating gives CASSLVQVSYNEQFF.

The chain carries TRBV9 and TRBJ2-1, with a tentative D call TRBD2 (6 bases). Germline V lookup: CDR1 SGDLS, CDR2 YYNGEE. The CDR3 loop spans 15 amino acids. V was shortened by 1 base and J by 2 bases, with 10 bases between the two germline ends. CDR3 sequence reads: CASSVSSGAYNEQFF. The CDR3 region has the DNA TGTGCCAGCAGCGTAAGTAGCGGAGCCTACAATGAGCAGTTCTTC.

This clonotype was seen only a few times. The V and J genes are TRBV3-1 and TRBJ1-1; D is unresolved. This CDR3 comprises 13 residues. The germline CDR1 and CDR2 sequences are LGHDT and YNNKEL (reference sequence). Trimming left V 0 bases short and J 3 bases short, with 5 bases between. The CDR3 DNA reads as TGTGCCAGCAGCCAAGAATGGCACACTGAAGCTTTCTTT. As protein: CASSQEWHTEAFF.

This clonotype was recorded a few times. The chain joins TRBV5-4 to TRBJ1-5; D gene unclear. Germline CDR1 is SGHNT and CDR2 is YYREEE (reference sequence). The CDR3 contains 12 residues. V was trimmed by 3 bases and J by 6 bases, leaving 7 bases between them. CDR3 sequence (DNA): TGTGCCAGCAGCTCTGATTCTCAGCCCCAGCATTTT. Translating gives CASSSDSQPQHF.

This sequence joins TRBV20-1 and TRBJ1-1; 9 bases are a match to TRBD1. Germline loops: CDR1 DFQATT, CDR2 SNEGSKA (reference sequence). V trimming: 5 bases; J trimming: 5 bases; junction bases outside the gene matches: 6. The CDR3 has 13 residues. The CDR3 DNA sequence: TGCAGTGCTGTTCCGGGACAGGGTACTGAAGCTTTCTTT. Its protein product is CSAVPGQGTEAFF.

The V and J genes are TRBV20-1 and TRBJ1-6, with 8 bases that match TRBD1. Germline V gene data show CDR1 as DFQATT and CDR2 as SNEGSKA (reference sequence). The CDR3 is made up of 16 amino acids. Trimming removed 3 bases from V and 0 bases from J; junction bases left unmatched: 4. The CDR3 coding sequence is TGCAGTGCTAGGGACAGGGTAAACTCCTATAATTCACCCCTCCACTTT. This gives the protein CSARDRVNSYNSPLHF.

A few counts support this clonotype. The CDR3 here is CSVEVGSGYGYTF. CDR3 nucleotide sequence: TGCAGCGTTGAAGTGGGGTCAGGCTATGGCTACACCTTC. The chain uses TRBV29-1 and TRBJ1-2; no definite D call. V was pared by 1 base and J by 4 bases, with 10 bases between. The CDR3 is 13 amino acids. The germline CDR1 and CDR2 sequences are SQVTM and ANQGSEA. The full variable domain, in which reference TRBV29-1 and TRBJ1-2 provide the parts outside the CDR3, is SAVISQKPSRDICQRGTSLTIQCQVDSQVTMMFWYRQQPGQSLTLIATANQGSEATYESGFVIDKFPISRPNLTFSTLTVSNMSPEDSSIYLCSVEVGSGYGYTFGSGTRLTVV.

A few counts support this clonotype. The chain couples TRBV27 to TRBJ2-3; 9 positions match TRBD2. With 5 bases clipped from V and 1 base from J, the junction kept 7 bases outside the gene matches. In germline, CDR1 is MNHEY, CDR2 SMNVEV (reference sequence). The length of the CDR3 is 16 residues. CDR3 DNA: TGTGCCAGCAGTCCCCACGGGACTAGCCGCACAGATACGCAGTATTTT. It translates to CASSPHGTSRTDTQYF.

CDR3 residues: CASREGARGYTF. In nucleotides, the CDR3 is TGTGCCAGCAGAGAGGGGGCTCGAGGCTACACCTTC. This chain uses TRBV6-2 or TRBV6-3 with TRBJ1-2; 7 nucleotides agree with TRBD1. Germline values: CDR1 MNHEY, CDR2 SVGEGT. The CDR3 is made up of 12 amino acids. Trimming removed 6 bases from V and 8 bases from J; junction bases left unmatched: 6.

The chain carries TRBV6-1 and TRBJ2-2, with TRBD2 matching over 7 bases. V gave up 7 bases and J gave up 6 bases; unmatched junction bases: 11. In germline, CDR1 is MNHNS, CDR2 SASEGT. The CDR3 is made up of 15 amino acids. CDR3 sequence (DNA): TGTGCCAGCAAAAAGATGGCGGGAGTTGCCGGGGAGCTGTTTTTT. Translated, it gives CASKKMAGVAGELFF.

This clonotype was recorded a few times. The chain links TRBV20-1 to TRBJ2-1, with 8 bases aligning to TRBD2. The CDR3 has 14 residues. CDR1 and CDR2 (germline): DFQATT, SNEGSKA (reference sequence). The V and J ends lost 6 bases and 8 bases, in that order; junction bases with no gene match: 12. This chain's CDR3 is CSAPPLAGRDEQFF. The CDR3 coding sequence is TGCAGTGCGCCCCCTTTAGCGGGAAGGGATGAGCAGTTCTTC.

The chain links TRBV2 to TRBJ2-5; the match to TRBD2 covers 10 bases. Trimming removed 1 base from V and 2 bases from J; junction bases left unmatched: 4. The CDR3 covers 16 residues. Germline-derived CDR1 and CDR2 are SNHLY and FYNNEI. CDR3 sequence (DNA): TGTGCCAGCAGTGAAGTTGGGACTAGCGTACAAGAGACCCAGTACTTC. It encodes CASSEVGTSVQETQYF.

The V call is TRBV6-5, the J call TRBJ1-5; tentative D call: TRBD1 (5 bases). V lost 0 bases and J 2 bases, leaving 14 bases between the germline ends. Germline CDR1 is MNHEY and CDR2 is SVGAGI. The CDR3 loop spans 17 amino acids. CDR3 sequence: CASSYSRGGIGNQPQHF. As DNA, the CDR3 is TGTGCCAGCAGTTACTCGAGGGGAGGGATCGGCAATCAGCCCCAGCATTTT.

The chain carries TRBV12-3 or TRBV12-4 and TRBJ2-5; D possibly corresponds to TRBD1 (6 bases). V dropped 7 bases and J dropped 4 bases, with 13 bases sitting between them. This CDR3 has 13 residues. The CDR3 spells CASTDRFGETQYF. The DNA for the CDR3 is TGTGCCAGCACTGACAGGTTTGGAGAGACCCAGTACTTC.

This clonotype was detected ten times or more. The rearrangement joins TRBV6-5 to TRBJ2-7; 9 positions match TRBD2. CDR3 length equals 14 residues. Germline CDR1 reads MNHEY; CDR2 reads SVGAGI. J was trimmed by 0 bases and V by 6 bases; bases with no gene match: 3. In DNA, the CDR3 is TGTGCCAGCAGCTATAGCGGGGGCTCCTACGAGCAGTACTTC. Amino acid sequence: CASSYSGGSYEQYF.

A few counts support this clonotype. The chain combines TRBV5-4 with TRBJ1-6; D is unresolved. The CDR3 runs to 15 residues. The germline V gene has CDR1 SGHNT and CDR2 YYREEE (reference sequence). Deletions cut 0 bases from V and 6 bases from J, with 10 bases between. The CDR3 bases are TGTGCCAGCAGCTTGGGCGACACTCTTAATTCACCCCTCCACTTT. The encoded protein is CASSLGDTLNSPLHF.

This clonotype was seen only a few times. CDR3: CASAMKGVAKNIQYF. CDR3 sequence (DNA): TGTGCCAGCGCGATGAAGGGGGTGGCCAAAAACATTCAGTACTTC. The rearrangement uses TRBV7-2 and TRBJ2-4, with D perhaps TRBD1 (6 bases). The CDR3 runs 15 residues. Germline lookup yields CDR1 SGHTA and CDR2 FQGNSA. V dropped 8 bases and J dropped 1 base, with 15 bases sitting between them.

The genes are TRBV14 and TRBJ2-5, with D perhaps TRBD1 or TRBD2 (5 bases each). The V end lost 4 bases, the J end lost 7 bases, and 16 bases lay between the germline ends. The length of the CDR3 is 14 residues. Germline V gene lookup returns CDR1 SGHDN and CDR2 FVKESK. The CDR3 protein is CASSLIDAGATQYF. The DNA for the CDR3 is TGTGCCAGCAGCCTCATCGATGCCGGGGCGACCCAGTACTTC.

This clonotype was seen a handful of times. V gene TRBV20-1 combines with J gene TRBJ1-1; D is uncertain. CDR1 and CDR2 (germline): DFQATT, SNEGSKA (reference sequence). Trimming took off 3 bases at V and 1 base at J, with 9 bases between the two ends. The CDR3 is 13 residues long. The CDR3 loop reads CSASMAWNTEAFF. In DNA, the CDR3 is TGCAGTGCTAGTATGGCGTGGAACACTGAAGCTTTCTTT.

This chain links TRBV6-1 with TRBJ1-1, with D possibly matching TRBD1 (5 bases). Germline-derived CDR1 and CDR2 are MNHNS and SASEGT. Trimming cost V 5 bases and J 3 bases, with 13 bases left between them. This CDR3 spans 14 amino acids. The CDR3 DNA follows: TGTGCCAGCAGTCTGACAGTGAGCCACACTGAAGCTTTCTTT. Translating gives CASSLTVSHTEAFF.

V and J are TRBV7-2 and TRBJ1-1, with TRBD1 matching 12 bases. V shed 3 bases, J shed 7 bases, and the junction held 6 bases outside the gene matches. The CDR3 has 15 residues. Germline V gives CDR1 SGHTA, CDR2 FQGNSA. Written as DNA, the CDR3 is TGTGCCAGCAGCTTTCCGGGACAGGGGGCTGGTGAAGCTTTCTTT. Translating gives CASSFPGQGAGEAFF.

The table lists this clonotype with a few counts. This sequence joins TRBV29-1 and TRBJ2-7; maybe TRBD2 (6 bases). Trimming cost V 4 bases and J 6 bases, with 16 bases left between them. The CDR3 spans 13 residues. CDR1 and CDR2 (germline): SQVTM, ANQGSEA. In nucleotides, the CDR3 is TGCAGCGTTGCGGAGGGCCCTTTCTTCGAGCAGTACTTC. Encoded protein: CSVAEGPFFEQYF.

This clonotype was counted many times. The chain employs TRBV7-2 and TRBJ1-3, with D unclear. Trimming took off 6 bases at V and 4 bases at J, with 13 bases between the two ends. The CDR3 length is 14 residues. Germline CDR1 is SGHTA and CDR2 is FQGNSA. The CDR3 is CASSLGSSGNTIYF. The CDR3 DNA reads TGTGCCAGCAGTTTGGGTTCATCGGGAAACACCATATATTTT. The full variable domain, in which reference TRBV7-2 and TRBJ1-3 provide the parts outside the CDR3, is GAGVSQSPSNKVTEKGKDVELRCDPISGHTALYWYRQSLGQGLEFLIYFQGNSAPDKSGLPSDRFSAERTGGSVSTLTIQRTQQEDSAVYLCASSLGSSGNTIYFGEGSWLTVV.

The V gene is TRBV29-1, the J gene TRBJ2-7; 10 nucleotides agree with TRBD1. The CDR3 extends over 13 amino acids. J was trimmed by 2 bases and V by 6 bases; bases with no gene match: 4. From germline, CDR1 is SQVTM and CDR2 ANQGSEA. The CDR3 here is CSVGGTGAYEQYF. The CDR3 DNA reads as TGCAGCGTCGGTGGGACAGGGGCCTACGAGCAGTACTTC.

This clonotype was counted between two and nine times. V gene TRBV24-1 combines with J gene TRBJ2-3; possibly TRBD1 or TRBD2 for D (5 bases each). CDR3 length equals 13 residues. The V end was cut by 5 bases, the J end by 2 bases, with 7 bases between. Germline V gives CDR1 KGHDR, CDR2 SFDVKD. The CDR3 sequence is CATSVGATDTQYF. The CDR3, as DNA: TGTGCCACCAGTGTCGGGGCCACAGATACGCAGTATTTT.